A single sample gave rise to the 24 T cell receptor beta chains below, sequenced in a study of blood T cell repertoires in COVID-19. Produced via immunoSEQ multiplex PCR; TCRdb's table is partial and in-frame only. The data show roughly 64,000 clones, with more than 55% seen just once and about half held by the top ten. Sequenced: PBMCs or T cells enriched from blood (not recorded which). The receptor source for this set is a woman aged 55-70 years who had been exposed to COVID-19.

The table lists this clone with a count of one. The CDR3 DNA reads as TGTGCCAGCTCACCGGTGATAGTAGGGGTGAGCAATGAGCAGTTCTTC. Translation gives CASSPVIVGVSNEQFF. The chain employs TRBV18 and TRBJ2-1; weak D call: TRBD1 (5 bases). Germline V CDR1 and CDR2: KGHSH, LQKENI. The CDR3 loop spans 16 amino acids. Trimming left V 3 bases short and J 6 bases short, with 18 bases between.

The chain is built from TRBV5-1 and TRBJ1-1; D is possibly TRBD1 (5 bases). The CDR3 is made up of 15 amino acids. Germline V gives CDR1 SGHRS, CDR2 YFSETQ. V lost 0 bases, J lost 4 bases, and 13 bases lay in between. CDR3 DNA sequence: TGCGCCAGCAGCTTGGGGGGCCCAGCGGGCACTGAAGCTTTCTTT. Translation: CASSLGGPAGTEAFF.

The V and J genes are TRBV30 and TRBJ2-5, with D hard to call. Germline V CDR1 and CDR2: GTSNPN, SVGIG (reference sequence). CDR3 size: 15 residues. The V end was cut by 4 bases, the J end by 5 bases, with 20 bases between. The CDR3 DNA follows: TGTGCCTGGACTCCAGTGGGTAACAAGAGGGAGACCCAGTACTTC. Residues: CAWTPVGNKRETQYF.

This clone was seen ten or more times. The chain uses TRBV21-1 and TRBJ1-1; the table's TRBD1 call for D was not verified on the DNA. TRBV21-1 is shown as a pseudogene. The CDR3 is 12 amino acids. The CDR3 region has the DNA TGTGCCATCTCCCTAGGGGTTGTCTCAGCTTTCTTT. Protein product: CAISLGVVSAFF.

This CDR3 reads CASGQQGRPQHF. The CDR3 bases are TGTGCCAGCGGACAACAGGGACGGCCCCAGCATTTT. The V and J genes are TRBV6-5 and TRBJ1-5; tentatively, D is TRBD1 (6 bases). This CDR3 comprises 12 residues. V lost 8 bases and J 9 bases, leaving 14 bases between the germline ends. Looked up from germline, CDR1 is MNHEY and CDR2 is SVGAGI.

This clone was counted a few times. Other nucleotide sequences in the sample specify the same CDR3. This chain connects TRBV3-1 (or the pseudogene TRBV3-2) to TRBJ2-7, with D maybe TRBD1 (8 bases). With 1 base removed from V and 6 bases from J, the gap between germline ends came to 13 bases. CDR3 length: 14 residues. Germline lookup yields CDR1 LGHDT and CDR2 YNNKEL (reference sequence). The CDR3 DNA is TGTGCCAGCAGCCAAGTTCACAGGGGGGGCGAGCAGTACTTC. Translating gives CASSQVHRGGEQYF.

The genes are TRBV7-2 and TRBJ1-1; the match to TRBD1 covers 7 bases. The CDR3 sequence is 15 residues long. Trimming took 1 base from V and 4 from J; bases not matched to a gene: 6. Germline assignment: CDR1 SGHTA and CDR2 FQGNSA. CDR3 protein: CASSLEGAWGTEAFF. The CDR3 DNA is TGTGCCAGCAGCTTAGAGGGGGCCTGGGGCACTGAAGCTTTCTTT.

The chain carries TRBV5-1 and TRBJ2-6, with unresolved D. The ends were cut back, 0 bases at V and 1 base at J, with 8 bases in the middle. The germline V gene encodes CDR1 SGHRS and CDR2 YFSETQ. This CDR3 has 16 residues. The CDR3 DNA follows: TGCGCCAGCAGCTTGGCCAAACATTCTGGGGCCAACGTCCTGACTTTC. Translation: CASSLAKHSGANVLTF.

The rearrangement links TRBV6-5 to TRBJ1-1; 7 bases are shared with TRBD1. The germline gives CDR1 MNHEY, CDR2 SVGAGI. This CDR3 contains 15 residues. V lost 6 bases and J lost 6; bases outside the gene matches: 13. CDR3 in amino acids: CASRDRVTAGSEAFF. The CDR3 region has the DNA TGTGCCAGCAGAGACAGGGTTACCGCCGGATCTGAAGCTTTCTTT.

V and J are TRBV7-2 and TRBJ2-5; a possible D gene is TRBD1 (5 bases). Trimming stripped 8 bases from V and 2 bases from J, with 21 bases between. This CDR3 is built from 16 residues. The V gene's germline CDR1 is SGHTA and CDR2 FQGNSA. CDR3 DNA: TGTGCCAGCGGCCCGACCACCCAGGGCAGTCAAGAGACCCAGTACTTC. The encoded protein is CASGPTTQGSQETQYF.

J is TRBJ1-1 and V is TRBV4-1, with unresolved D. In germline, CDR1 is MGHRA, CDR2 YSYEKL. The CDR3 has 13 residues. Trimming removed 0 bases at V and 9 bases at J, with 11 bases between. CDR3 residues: CASSQDVGAKAFF. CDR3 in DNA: TGCGCCAGCAGCCAAGATGTGGGAGCGAAAGCTTTCTTT.

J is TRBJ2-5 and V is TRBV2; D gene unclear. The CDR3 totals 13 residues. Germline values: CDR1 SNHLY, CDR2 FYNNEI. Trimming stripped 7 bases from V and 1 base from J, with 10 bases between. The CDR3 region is CASIAGSQETQYF. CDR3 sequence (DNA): TGTGCCAGCATCGCCGGGTCCCAAGAGACCCAGTACTTC.

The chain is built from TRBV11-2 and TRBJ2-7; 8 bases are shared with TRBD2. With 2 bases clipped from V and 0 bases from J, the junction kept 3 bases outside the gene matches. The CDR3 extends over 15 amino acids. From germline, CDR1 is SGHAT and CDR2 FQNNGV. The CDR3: CASSLRGGSSYEQYF. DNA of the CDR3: TGTGCCAGCAGCTTACGCGGGGGGTCCTCCTACGAGCAGTACTTC.

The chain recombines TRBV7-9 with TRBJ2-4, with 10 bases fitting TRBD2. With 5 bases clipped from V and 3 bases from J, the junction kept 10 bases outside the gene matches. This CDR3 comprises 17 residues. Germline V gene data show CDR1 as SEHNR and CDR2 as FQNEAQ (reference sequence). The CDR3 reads CASSRTSGTGVKNIQYF. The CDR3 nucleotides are TGTGCCAGCAGCCGAACTAGCGGGACGGGGGTCAAAAACATTCAGTACTTC. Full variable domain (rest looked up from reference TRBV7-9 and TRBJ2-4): DTGVSQNPRHKITKRGQNVTFRCDPISEHNRLYWYRQTLGQGPEFLTYFQNEAQLEKSRLLSDRFSAERPKGSFSTLEIQRTEQGDSAMYLCASSRTSGTGVKNIQYFGAGTRLSVL.

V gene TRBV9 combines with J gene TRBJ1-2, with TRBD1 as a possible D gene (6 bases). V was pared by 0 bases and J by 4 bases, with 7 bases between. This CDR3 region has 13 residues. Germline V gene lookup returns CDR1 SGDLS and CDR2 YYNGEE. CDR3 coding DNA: TGTGCCAGCAGCGTAGTAGGGGGCTATGGCTACACCTTC. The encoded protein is CASSVVGGYGYTF. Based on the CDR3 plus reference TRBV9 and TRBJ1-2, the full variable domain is DSGVTQTPKHLITATGQRVTLRCSPRSGDLSVYWYQQSLDQGLQFLIQYYNGEERAKGNILERFSAQQFPDLHSELNLSSLELGDSALYFCASSVVGGYGYTFGSGTRLTVV.

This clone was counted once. The CDR3 is CASSHSGQGGRAFF. CDR3 sequence (DNA): TGTGCCAGCAGCCACTCAGGACAGGGAGGAAGGGCTTTCTTT. The chain couples TRBV14 to TRBJ1-1; the match to TRBD1 covers 8 bases. The CDR3 runs 14 residues. The V gene end was trimmed by 3 bases and the J gene end by 11 bases; junction bases not matched to a gene: 11. Germline V gene sequence: CDR1 SGHDN, CDR2 FVKESK.

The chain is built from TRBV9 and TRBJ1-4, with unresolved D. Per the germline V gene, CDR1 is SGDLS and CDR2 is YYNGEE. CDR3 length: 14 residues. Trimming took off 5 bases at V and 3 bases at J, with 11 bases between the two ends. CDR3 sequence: CASSPVSANEKLFF. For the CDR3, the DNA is TGTGCCAGCAGTCCCGTTTCAGCTAATGAAAAACTGTTTTTT.

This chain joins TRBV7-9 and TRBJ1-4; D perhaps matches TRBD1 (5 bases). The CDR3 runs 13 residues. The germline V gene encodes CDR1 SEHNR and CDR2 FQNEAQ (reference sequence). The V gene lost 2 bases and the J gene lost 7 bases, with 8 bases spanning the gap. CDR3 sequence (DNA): TGTGCCAGCAGCTTACTGCAGGGTGAAAAACTGTTTTTT. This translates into CASSLLQGEKLFF.

CDR3 DNA sequence: TGTGCCAGCGGGGACAGGGGAAGCAATCAGCCCCAGCATTTT. It translates to CASGDRGSNQPQHF. The V call is TRBV6-5, the J call TRBJ1-5, with 10 bases lining up with TRBD1. V lost 8 bases, J lost 1 base, and 2 bases stayed unmatched. The germline CDR1 and CDR2 sequences are MNHEY and SVGAGI. This CDR3 contains 14 residues.

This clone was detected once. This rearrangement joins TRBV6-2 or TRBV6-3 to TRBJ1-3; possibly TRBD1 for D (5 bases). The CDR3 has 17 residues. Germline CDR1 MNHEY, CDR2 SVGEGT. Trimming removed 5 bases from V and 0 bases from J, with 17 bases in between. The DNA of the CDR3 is TGTGCCAGCAGTGCCGTGGGGACTGCGAGCTCTGGAAACACCATATATTTT. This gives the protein CASSAVGTASSGNTIYF.

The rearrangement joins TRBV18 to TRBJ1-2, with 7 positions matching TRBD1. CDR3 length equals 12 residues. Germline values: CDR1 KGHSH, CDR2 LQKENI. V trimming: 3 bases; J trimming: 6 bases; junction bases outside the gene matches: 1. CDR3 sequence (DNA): TGTGCCAGCTCACCGACAGGGCATGGCTACACCTTC. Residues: CASSPTGHGYTF.

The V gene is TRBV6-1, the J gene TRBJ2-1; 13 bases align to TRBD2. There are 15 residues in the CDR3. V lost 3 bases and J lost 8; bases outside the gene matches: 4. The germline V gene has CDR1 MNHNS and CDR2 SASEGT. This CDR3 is CASSEGLAGSYEQFF. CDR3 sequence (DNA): TGTGCCAGCAGTGAGGGACTAGCGGGGAGCTATGAGCAGTTCTTC.

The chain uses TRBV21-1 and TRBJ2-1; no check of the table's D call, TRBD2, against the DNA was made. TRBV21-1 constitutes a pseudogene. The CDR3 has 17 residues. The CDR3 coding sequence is TGTGCCAGCAGCAAAGAGATGAGGACTAGCGGGGGAGGTGAGCAGTTCTTC. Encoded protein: CASSKEMRTSGGGEQFF.

Here the CDR3 DNA reads TGTGCCAGCAGCTCTAGACTGCTTAGCTCCTACAATGAGCAGTTCTTC. Amino acids: CASSSRLLSSYNEQFF. This sequence joins TRBV7-9 and TRBJ2-1; D ambiguous. Between the trimmed V and J ends, which lost 4 bases and 0 bases, there was a span of 13 bases. The CDR3 contains 16 residues. In germline, CDR1 is SEHNR, CDR2 FQNEAQ (reference sequence). The whole variable domain, remainder taken from reference TRBV7-9 and TRBJ2-1, is DTGVSQNPRHKITKRGQNVTFRCDPISEHNRLYWYRQTLGQGPEFLTYFQNEAQLEKSRLLSDRFSAERPKGSFSTLEIQRTEQGDSAMYLCASSSRLLSSYNEQFFGPGTRLTVL.